This T cell receptor (beta chain) came from a study of shared clonotypes between healthy human individuals. Samples left unsorted employed about 100 million PBMCs for genomic DNA. 300 ng DNA, roughly 30,000 T cell genomes, went into unsorted PBMC replicate PCRs. Sequencing of unsorted PBMC DNA was carried out using ten immunoSEQ deep assay plates. Original analysis: In the immunoSEQ data, sequences were junction-only and lacked quality scores, so filtering differed. Data came from immunoSEQ multiplex PCR; TCRdb stores just in-frame clones and leaves some out. D and trimming come from the DNA, and the V and J calls and clone size come from that table. This table has over 400,000 clones, approximately 84% appearing once. A word on this clone: The likely explanation is a read error, given a far larger clone one base away.

There are 18 residues in the CDR3. CDR1 is LGHNA and CDR2 is YNFKEQ in the germline V gene. The V and J genes are TRBV4-2 and TRBJ2-2; D may be TRBD2 (6 bases). The receptor was derived from a woman aged 40 to 55 in good health. Some clones in this sample may be carry-over from other donors' samples. The sequencing input was PBMCs. The CDR3: CASRQDWERTAGSGELFF. CDR3 nucleotide sequence: TGTGCCAGCAGACAAGATTGGGAGCGGACGGCCGGGAGCGGGGAGCTGTTTTTT.